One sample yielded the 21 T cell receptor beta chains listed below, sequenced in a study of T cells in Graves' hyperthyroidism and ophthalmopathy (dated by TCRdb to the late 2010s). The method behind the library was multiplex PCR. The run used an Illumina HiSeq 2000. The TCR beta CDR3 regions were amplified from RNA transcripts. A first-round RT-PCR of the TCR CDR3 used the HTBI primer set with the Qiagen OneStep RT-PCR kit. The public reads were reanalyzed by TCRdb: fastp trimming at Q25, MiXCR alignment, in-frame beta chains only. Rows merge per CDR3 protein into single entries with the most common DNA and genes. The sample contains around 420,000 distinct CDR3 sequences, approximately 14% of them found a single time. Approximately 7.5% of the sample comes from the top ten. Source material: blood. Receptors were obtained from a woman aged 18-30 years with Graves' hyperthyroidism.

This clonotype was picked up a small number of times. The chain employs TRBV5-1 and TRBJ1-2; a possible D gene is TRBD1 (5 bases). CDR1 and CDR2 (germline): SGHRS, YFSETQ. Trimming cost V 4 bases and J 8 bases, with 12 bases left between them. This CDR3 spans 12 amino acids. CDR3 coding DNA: TGCGCCAGCAGCCCGGACAAGCTCGGCTACACCTTC. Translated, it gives CASSPDKLGYTF.

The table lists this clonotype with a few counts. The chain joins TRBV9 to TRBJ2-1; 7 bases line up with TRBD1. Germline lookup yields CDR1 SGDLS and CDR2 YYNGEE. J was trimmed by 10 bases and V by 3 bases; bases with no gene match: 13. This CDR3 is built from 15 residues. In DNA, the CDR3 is TGTGCCAGCAGCGGCAACTGGGACAGCTTCGGGGAGCAGTTCTTC. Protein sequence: CASSGNWDSFGEQFF.

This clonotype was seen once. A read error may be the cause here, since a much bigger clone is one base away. The CDR3 nucleotides read TGTGCCGGCAGCTTAGTAGGGAAAACTGAAGCTTTCTTT. It translates to CAGSLVGKTEAFF. The J gene is TRBJ1-1, the V gene TRBV7-3; D not resolved. CDR3 length: 13 amino acids. The germline V gene encodes CDR1 SGHTA and CDR2 FQGTGA. Combining the CDR3 with reference TRBV7-3 and TRBJ1-1 gives the whole variable domain GAGVSQTPSNKVTEKGKYVELRCDPISGHTALYWYRQSLGQGPEFLIYFQGTGAADDSGLPNDRFFAVRPEGSVSTLKIQRTERGDSAVYLCAGSLVGKTEAFFGQGTRLTVV.

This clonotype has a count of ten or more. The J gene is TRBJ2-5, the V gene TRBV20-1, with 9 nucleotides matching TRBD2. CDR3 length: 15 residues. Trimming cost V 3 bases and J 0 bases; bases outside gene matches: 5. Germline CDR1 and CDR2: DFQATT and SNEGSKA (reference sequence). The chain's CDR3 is CSARSLAGYQETQYF. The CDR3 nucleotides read TGCAGTGCTAGGTCACTAGCGGGTTACCAAGAGACCCAGTACTTC.

CDR3 loop: CSVELLGGGGWETQYF. The CDR3, as DNA: TGCAGCGTTGAACTCCTCGGGGGGGGAGGCTGGGAGACCCAGTACTTC. The chain carries TRBV29-1 and TRBJ2-5; 8 bases map to TRBD2. The length of the CDR3 is 16 residues. Germline V CDR1 and CDR2: SQVTM, ANQGSEA. V gave up 2 bases and J gave up 5 bases; unmatched junction bases: 13. Filled out from reference TRBV29-1 and TRBJ2-5, the complete variable domain reads SAVISQKPSRDICQRGTSLTIQCQVDSQVTMMFWYRQQPGQSLTLIATANQGSEATYESGFVIDKFPISRPNLTFSTLTVSNMSPEDSSIYLCSVELLGGGGWETQYFGPGTRLLVL.

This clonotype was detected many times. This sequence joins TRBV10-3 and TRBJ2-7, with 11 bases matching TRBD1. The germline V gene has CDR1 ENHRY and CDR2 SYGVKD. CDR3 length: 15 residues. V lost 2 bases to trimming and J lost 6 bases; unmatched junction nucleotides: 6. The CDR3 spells CAISEKGTGGAEQYF. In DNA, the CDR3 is TGTGCCATCAGTGAGAAGGGGACAGGGGGAGCCGAGCAGTACTTC.

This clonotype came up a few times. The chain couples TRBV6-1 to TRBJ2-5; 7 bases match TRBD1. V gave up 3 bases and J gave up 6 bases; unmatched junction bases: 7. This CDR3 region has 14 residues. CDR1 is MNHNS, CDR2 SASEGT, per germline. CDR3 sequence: CASSEQQGWKTQYF. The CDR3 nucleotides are TGTGCCAGCAGTGAGCAACAGGGGTGGAAGACCCAGTACTTC.

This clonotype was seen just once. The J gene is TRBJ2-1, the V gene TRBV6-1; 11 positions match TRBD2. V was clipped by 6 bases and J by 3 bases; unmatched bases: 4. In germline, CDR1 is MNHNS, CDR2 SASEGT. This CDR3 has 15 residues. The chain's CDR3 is CASSKGLADYNEQFF. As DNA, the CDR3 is TGTGCCAGCAGCAAGGGACTAGCGGACTACAATGAGCAGTTCTTC.

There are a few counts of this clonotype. CDR3 coding DNA: TGTGCCAGCAGCCTACCGTGGACGGCACGAACCGGGGAGCTGTTTTTT. Protein sequence: CASSLPWTARTGELFF. This chain uses TRBV7-9 with TRBJ2-2; unclear D gene. Germline V gene lookup returns CDR1 SEHNR and CDR2 FQNEAQ (reference sequence). V gave up 5 bases and J gave up 5 bases, with 18 bases separating them. This CDR3 contains 16 residues.

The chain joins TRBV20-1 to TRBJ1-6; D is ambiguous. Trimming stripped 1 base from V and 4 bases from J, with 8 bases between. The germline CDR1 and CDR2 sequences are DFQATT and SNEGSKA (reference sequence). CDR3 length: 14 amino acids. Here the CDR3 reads CSARGRDYNSPLHF. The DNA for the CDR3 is TGCAGTGCTAGAGGACGGGATTATAATTCACCCCTCCACTTT.

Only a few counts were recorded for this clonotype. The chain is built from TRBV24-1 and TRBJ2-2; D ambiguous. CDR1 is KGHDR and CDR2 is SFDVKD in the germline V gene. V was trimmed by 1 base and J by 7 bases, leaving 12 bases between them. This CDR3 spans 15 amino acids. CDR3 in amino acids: CATSDFRSEDGELFF. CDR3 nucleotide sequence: TGTGCCACCAGTGATTTCCGGAGCGAGGACGGGGAGCTGTTTTTT.

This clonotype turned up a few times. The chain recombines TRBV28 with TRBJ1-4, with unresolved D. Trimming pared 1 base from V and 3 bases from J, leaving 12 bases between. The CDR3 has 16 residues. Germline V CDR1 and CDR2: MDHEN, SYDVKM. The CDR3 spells CASSLLGIGANEKLFF. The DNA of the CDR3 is TGTGCCAGCAGTTTATTAGGGATCGGGGCTAATGAAAAACTGTTTTTT.

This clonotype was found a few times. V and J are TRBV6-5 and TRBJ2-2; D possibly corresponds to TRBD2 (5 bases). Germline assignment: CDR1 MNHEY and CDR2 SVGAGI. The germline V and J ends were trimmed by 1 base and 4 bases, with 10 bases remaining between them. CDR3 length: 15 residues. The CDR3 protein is CASSYLTTGTGELFF. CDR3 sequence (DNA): TGTGCCAGCAGTTACTTGACTACGGGCACCGGGGAGCTGTTTTTT.

The DNA for the CDR3 is TGCAGCGTTGGTGGGAGCAAAGAGACCCAGTACTTC. As protein: CSVGGSKETQYF. The chain joins TRBV29-1 to TRBJ2-5; perhaps TRBD2 as D (5 bases). With 4 bases removed from V and 3 bases from J, the gap between germline ends came to 9 bases. Germline CDR1 reads SQVTM; CDR2 reads ANQGSEA. The CDR3 runs 12 residues.

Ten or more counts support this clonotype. CDR3 amino acids: CASSIDREGNEKLFF. CDR3 coding DNA: TGCGCCAGCAGCATTGACAGGGAAGGGAATGAAAAACTGTTTTTT. This chain connects TRBV5-1 to TRBJ1-4; the match to TRBD1 covers 7 bases. The CDR3 runs 15 residues. Germline V gene data show CDR1 as SGHRS and CDR2 as YFSETQ. J lost 5 bases, V lost 4 bases, and 8 bases had no gene match.

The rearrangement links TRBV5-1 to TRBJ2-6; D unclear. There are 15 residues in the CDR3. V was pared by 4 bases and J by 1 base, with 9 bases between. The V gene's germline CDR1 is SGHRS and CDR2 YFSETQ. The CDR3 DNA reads TGCGCCAGCAGCCCCTCGGTTTCTGGGGCCAACGTCCTGACTTTC. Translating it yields CASSPSVSGANVLTF.

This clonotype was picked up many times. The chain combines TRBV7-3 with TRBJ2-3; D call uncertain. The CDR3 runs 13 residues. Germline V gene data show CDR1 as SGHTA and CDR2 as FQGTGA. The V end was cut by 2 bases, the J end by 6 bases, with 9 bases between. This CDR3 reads CASSLFPGDTQYF. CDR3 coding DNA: TGTGCCAGCAGCTTATTTCCCGGGGATACGCAGTATTTT.

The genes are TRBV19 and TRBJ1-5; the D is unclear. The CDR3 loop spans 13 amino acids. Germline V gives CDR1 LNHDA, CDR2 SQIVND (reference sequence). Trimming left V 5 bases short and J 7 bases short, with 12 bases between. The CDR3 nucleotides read TGTGCCAGTAGTCCAGTCCCCTTCCAGCCCCAGCATTTT. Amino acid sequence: CASSPVPFQPQHF.

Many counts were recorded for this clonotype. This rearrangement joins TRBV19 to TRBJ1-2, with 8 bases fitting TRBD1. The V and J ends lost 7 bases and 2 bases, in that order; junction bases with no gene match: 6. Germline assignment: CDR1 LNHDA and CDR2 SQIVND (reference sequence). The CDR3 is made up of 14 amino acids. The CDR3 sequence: CASTDRGLNYGYTF. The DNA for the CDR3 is TGTGCCAGTACCGACAGGGGCCTCAACTATGGCTACACCTTC.

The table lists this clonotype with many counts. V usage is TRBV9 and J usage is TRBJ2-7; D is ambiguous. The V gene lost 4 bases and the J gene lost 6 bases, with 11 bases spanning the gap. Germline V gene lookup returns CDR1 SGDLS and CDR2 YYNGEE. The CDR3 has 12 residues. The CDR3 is CASSSFGGEQYF. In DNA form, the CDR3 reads TGTGCCAGCAGCTCCTTCGGCGGCGAGCAGTACTTC.

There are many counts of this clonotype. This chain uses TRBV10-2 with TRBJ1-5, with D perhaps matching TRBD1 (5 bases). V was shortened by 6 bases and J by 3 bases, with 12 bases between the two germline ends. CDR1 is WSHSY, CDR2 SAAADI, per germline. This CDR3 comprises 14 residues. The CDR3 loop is CASRPGLTNQPQHF. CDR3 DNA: TGCGCCAGCAGACCGGGACTGACCAATCAGCCCCAGCATTTT.